The text below deals with one TCR beta chain. Its antigen is still unknown. This could be a read error, since a much larger clone is one nucleotide away. The data derive from a study of identical twins. Healthy Caucasians, and only they, were the donors. The study's findings and limits: Analyses of zero insertions could, in part, be confounded by invariant MAIT and iNKT cells. It was cross-sectional statistical analysis, not following the same donors, that the conclusions relied on.

Deletions cut 3 bases from V and 4 bases from J, with 7 bases between. This CDR3 is built from 13 residues. Germline loops: CDR1 SGHTA, CDR2 FQGNSA. Unique molecular identifiers were present on cDNA, and template switching added a universal primer site. TCRdb reprocessed the 5' RACE reads with MiXCR, giving one entry per CDR3 protein. The table lists a few hundred thousand distinct CDR3 sequences, over 8.5% of them singletons, with roughly 6.8% in the top ten. Separately, the same data were catalogued under a study of yellow fever vaccine responses in identical twins.

The gene calls are TRBV7-2 and TRBJ2-1; D ambiguous. The specimen sequenced was CD8+ T cells sorted from blood. The TCR comes from a young woman in good health. The CDR3 is CASSLSDYNEQFF. DNA for the CDR3: TGTGCCAGCAGCTTGTCAGATTACAATGAGCAGTTCTTC. The variable domain in full, completed from reference TRBV7-2 and TRBJ2-1, reads GAGVSQSPSNKVTEKGKDVELRCDPISGHTALYWYRQSLGQGLEFLIYFQGNSAPDKSGLPSDRFSAERTGGSVSTLTIQRTQQEDSAVYLCASSLSDYNEQFFGPGTRLTVL.